Below are 8 T cell receptor beta chains sequenced from a single sample in a study of blood T cell repertoires in COVID-19 (TCRdb year 2020). The library was built by means of the immunoSEQ multiplex PCR assay. TCRdb mirrors the immuneACCESS table, restricted to in-frame sequences. Some clones are absent from its copies; in checked studies, under half trace to an unresolved V gene, and the reason for the others is unknown. Across this sample there are about 440,000 clones, with 80% to 95% seen only once. The ten largest make up more than 0.55% of the sample. The sequenced sample was PBMCs or T cells enriched from blood (not recorded which). The source is a man aged 18 to 30 who had recovered from COVID-19.

V usage is TRBV28 and J usage is TRBJ1-2; TRBD1 matches 8 bases. Germline loops: CDR1 MDHEN, CDR2 SYDVKM. The CDR3 totals 14 residues. V was clipped by 7 bases and J by 8 bases; unmatched bases: 12. The chain's CDR3 is CASMWTGIADGYTF. The CDR3 DNA follows: TGTGCCAGCATGTGGACAGGGATAGCCGACGGCTACACCTTC.

The genes are TRBV11-3 and TRBJ2-1; possibly TRBD1 for D (6 bases). The CDR3 spans 16 residues. Germline V gene lookup returns CDR1 SGHNT and CDR2 YENEEA. V shed 2 bases and J shed 5 bases, with 16 bases lying between them. For the CDR3, the DNA is TGTGCCAGCAGCTTACCGTGGACAGAGAATAACAATGAGCAGTTCTTC. It encodes CASSLPWTENNNEQFF.

The gene calls are TRBV7-9 and TRBJ1-6; D is unresolved. The CDR3 covers 15 residues. V gave up 6 bases and J gave up 5 bases, with 14 bases separating them. Germline V gene data show CDR1 as SEHNR and CDR2 as FQNEAQ (reference sequence). The DNA of the CDR3 is TGTGCCAGCAGAGATTTCAGTAACGATAATTCACCCCTCCACTTT. It encodes CASRDFSNDNSPLHF.

The chain links TRBV27 to TRBJ1-1, with a tentative D call TRBD1 (5 bases). CDR3 size: 16 residues. The V end lost 2 bases, the J end lost 0 bases, and 13 bases lay between the germline ends. The germline V gene has CDR1 MNHEY and CDR2 SMNVEV (reference sequence). The CDR3 sequence: CASSLKGAGVNTEAFF. The CDR3 DNA is TGTGCCAGCAGTTTAAAAGGGGCGGGAGTGAACACTGAAGCTTTCTTT.

There are a few counts of this clone. The chain joins TRBV10-3 to TRBJ2-3; 7 bases are a match to TRBD1. Losses at the gene ends were 4 bases for V and 0 bases for J; bases not matched to a gene: 4. CDR1 ENHRY and CDR2 SYGVKD come from the germline V gene. The CDR3 is 15 residues long. DNA for the CDR3: TGTGCCATCAGTGTGACAGGGAAGAGCACAGATACGCAGTATTTT. Its translation is CAISVTGKSTDTQYF.

The sample holds one count of this clone. The chain recombines TRBV27 with TRBJ2-7, with D possibly matching TRBD2 (6 bases). Germline CDR1 and CDR2: MNHEY and SMNVEV (reference sequence). V lost 5 bases and J lost 3, with 14 bases in between. This CDR3 region has 14 residues. In DNA form, the CDR3 reads TGTGCCAGCAGTCCTCGACTAGACTACTACGAGCAGTACTTC. Translated: CASSPRLDYYEQYF.

The J gene is TRBJ1-4, the V gene TRBV24-1; D uncertain. CDR3 length equals 18 residues. The V end was cut by 1 base, the J end by 0 bases, with 14 bases between. Per germline, CDR1 KGHDR and CDR2 SFDVKD. The CDR3 loop is CATSDFPSTETTNEKLFF. As DNA, the CDR3 is TGTGCCACCAGTGATTTTCCCTCGACTGAAACAACTAATGAAAAACTGTTTTTT.

This sequence joins TRBV3-1 (or the pseudogene TRBV3-2) and TRBJ2-3, with 9 positions matching TRBD2. Germline values: CDR1 LGHDT, CDR2 YNNKEL (reference sequence). Trimming at V came to 3 bases and at J to 2 bases, leaving 3 bases not matched to a gene. The CDR3 consists of 15 residues. CDR3 DNA sequence: TGTGCCAGCAGCCATGGCGGGAGGGTCACAGATACGCAGTATTTT. Translated: CASSHGGRVTDTQYF.